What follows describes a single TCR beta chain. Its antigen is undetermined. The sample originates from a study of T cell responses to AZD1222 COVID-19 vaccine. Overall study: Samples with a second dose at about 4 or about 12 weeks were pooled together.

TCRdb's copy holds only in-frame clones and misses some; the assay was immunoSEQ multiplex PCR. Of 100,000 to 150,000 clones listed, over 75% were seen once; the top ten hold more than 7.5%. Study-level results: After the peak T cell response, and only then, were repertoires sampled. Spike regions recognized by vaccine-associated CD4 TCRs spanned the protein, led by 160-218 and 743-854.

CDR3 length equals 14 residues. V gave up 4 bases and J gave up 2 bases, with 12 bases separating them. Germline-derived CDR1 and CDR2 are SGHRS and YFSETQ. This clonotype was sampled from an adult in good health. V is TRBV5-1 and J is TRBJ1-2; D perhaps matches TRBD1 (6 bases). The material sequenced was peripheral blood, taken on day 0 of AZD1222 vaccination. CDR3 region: CASSPGQTNYGYTF. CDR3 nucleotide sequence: TGCGCCAGCAGCCCCGGACAGACAAACTATGGCTACACCTTC.